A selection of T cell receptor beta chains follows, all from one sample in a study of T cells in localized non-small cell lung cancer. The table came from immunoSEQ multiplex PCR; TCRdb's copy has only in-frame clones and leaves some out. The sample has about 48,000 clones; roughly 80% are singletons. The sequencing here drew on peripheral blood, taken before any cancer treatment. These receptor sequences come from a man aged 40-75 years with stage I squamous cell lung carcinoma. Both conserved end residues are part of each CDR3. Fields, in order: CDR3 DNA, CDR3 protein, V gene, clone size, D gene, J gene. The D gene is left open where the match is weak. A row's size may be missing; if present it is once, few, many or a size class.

DNA: TGTGCCACCTCACTAGCGGGGGGGCCGAATGAGCAGTTCTTC
CDR3: CATSLAGGPNEQFF
V: TRBV28
size: NA
D: TRBD2
J: TRBJ2-1

DNA: TGTGCCAGCAGTCCCCAGGGGAATGAGCAGTTCTTC
CDR3: CASSPQGNEQFF
V: TRBV6-1
size: NA
D: NA
J: TRBJ2-1

DNA: TGTGCCAGTAGTATTACTCGTGGGGGAAATGAAAAACTGTTTTTT
CDR3: CASSITRGGNEKLFF
V: TRBV19
size: NA
D: NA
J: TRBJ1-4

DNA: TGTGCCAGTAGTACCGGGGGGGCAACCTTACAAGAGACCCAGTACTTC
CDR3: CASSTGGATLQETQYF
V: TRBV19
size: NA
D: TRBD2
J: TRBJ2-5

DNA: TGTGCCAGTAAGAGGGTAACAGGGGTGGCCTATGGCTACACCTTC
CDR3: CASKRVTGVAYGYTF
V: TRBV19
size: NA
D: TRBD1
J: TRBJ1-2

DNA: TGTGCCAGCAGCTTAGTGCAGGGGATGGGGGGCTATGAGCAGTTCTTC
CDR3: CASSLVQGMGGYEQFF
V: TRBV11-2
size: once
D: NA
J: TRBJ2-1

DNA: TGTGCCAGCAGCCGCGGCGGGGTGGGTGAAAAACTGTTTTTT
CDR3: CASSRGGVGEKLFF
V: TRBV5-5
size: few
D: NA
J: TRBJ1-4

DNA: TGTGCCAGCAGTATCGACGGGACAGCATCAACATATGGCTACACCTTC
CDR3: CASSIDGTASTYGYTF
V: TRBV28
size: once
D: TRBD1
J: TRBJ1-2

DNA: TGCGCCAGCAGCCAGGGGGGGGCTGAAGCTTTCTTT
CDR3: CASSQGGAEAFF
V: TRBV5-1
size: NA
D: TRBD1
J: TRBJ1-1

DNA: TGTGCCACCAGCAGAGACGCGACAGGGGAATATAGCAATCAGCCCCAGCATTTT
CDR3: CATSRDATGEYSNQPQHF
V: TRBV15
size: many
D: TRBD1
J: TRBJ1-5

DNA: TGCGCCAGCAGCCAAGATTTGGGGGGGCAAGAGACCCAGTACTTC
CDR3: CASSQDLGGQETQYF
V: TRBV4-3
size: once
D: TRBD2
J: TRBJ2-5

DNA: TGCGCCAGCAGCCAAGATGAGAACGCAGGGTTGCGTTCACCCCTCCACTTT
CDR3: CASSQDENAGLRSPLHF
V: TRBV4-3
size: NA
D: NA
J: TRBJ1-6

DNA: TGTGCCAGCAGCGCCCAACAGGGGGCGACGGAGCTGTTTTTT
CDR3: CASSAQQGATELFF
V: TRBV9
size: NA
D: TRBD1
J: TRBJ2-2

DNA: TGTGCCAGCAGTTCTGGGACGGCAGTCGATTCACCCCTCCACTTT
CDR3: CASSSGTAVDSPLHF
V: TRBV6-5
size: NA
D: NA
J: TRBJ1-6

DNA: TGTGCCAGCAGTTATTCAACCGGGCAGCCCCAGCATTTT
CDR3: CASSYSTGQPQHF
V: TRBV6-6
size: few
D: NA
J: TRBJ1-5

DNA: TGTGCCAGCAGCCCGACAGGGGGGGCCTATGGCTACACCTTC
CDR3: CASSPTGGAYGYTF
V: TRBV5-4
size: NA
D: TRBD1
J: TRBJ1-2

DNA: TGTGCCAGCAGTGAAGGCGTGGGGTATCAGCCCCAGCATTTT
CDR3: CASSEGVGYQPQHF
V: TRBV2
size: few
D: NA
J: TRBJ1-5

DNA: TGTGCCAGCAGCTCCTGGACAGGGGGCGTGTACGAGCAGTACTTC
CDR3: CASSSWTGGVYEQYF
V: TRBV11-2
size: NA
D: TRBD1
J: TRBJ2-7

DNA: TGTGCCAGCAGTTACTCGGGACAGCCCTATGGCTACACCTTC
CDR3: CASSYSGQPYGYTF
V: TRBV6-5
size: NA
D: TRBD1
J: TRBJ1-2

DNA: TGTGCCAGCAGTTTAATTTCTAGGGGGTACACCGGGGAGCTGTTTTTT
CDR3: CASSLISRGYTGELFF
V: TRBV28
size: NA
D: NA
J: TRBJ2-2

DNA: TGTGCCAGCAGCCCACGACAGGGTCGAAACGAGCAGTACTTC
CDR3: CASSPRQGRNEQYF
V: TRBV7-9
size: NA
D: TRBD1
J: TRBJ2-7

DNA: TGTGCCAGCAGCTTACGTGGGGGGGCCTCCTACGAGCAGTACTTC
CDR3: CASSLRGGASYEQYF
V: TRBV7-2
size: NA
D: NA
J: TRBJ2-7

DNA: TGTGCCAGCAGCTTCAGGGGGCATGGCTACACCTTC
CDR3: CASSFRGHGYTF
V: TRBV11-1
size: NA
D: TRBD1
J: TRBJ1-2

DNA: TGTGCCAGCAGTCTTGACGAGCAGTACTTC
CDR3: CASSLDEQYF
V: TRBV2
size: NA
D: NA
J: TRBJ2-7

DNA: TGTGCCTGGAGTAGGGACAGCCTATACGAGCAGTACTTC
CDR3: CAWSRDSLYEQYF
V: TRBV30
size: NA
D: TRBD1
J: TRBJ2-7

DNA: TGCGCCAGCAGTGTGGGGGGGGCCCTCCTAAGACCCAATGAGCAGTTCTTC
CDR3: CASSVGGALLRPNEQFF
V: TRBV10-1
size: once
D: NA
J: TRBJ2-1

DNA: TGTGCCAGCAGCTTCGCGGGGGTTAGGGAGCAGTACTTC
CDR3: CASSFAGVREQYF
V: TRBV7-2
size: NA
D: TRBD2
J: TRBJ2-7

DNA: TGTGCCAGCGGCGCCCCGGGGGGAGCGGGCTCCAGCTACACCTTC
CDR3: CASGAPGGAGSSYTF
V: TRBV28
size: NA
D: NA
J: TRBJ1-2

DNA: TGTGCCAGCAGCGTAAAGGGTTCTGGGGCCAACGTCCTGACTTTC
CDR3: CASSVKGSGANVLTF
V: TRBV9
size: NA
D: NA
J: TRBJ2-6

DNA: TGTGCCAGCAGCCCGAATAGCGGGGGGGCCCTAGATACGCAGTATTTT
CDR3: CASSPNSGGALDTQYF
V: TRBV7-2
size: NA
D: TRBD2
J: TRBJ2-3

DNA: TGTGCCAGCAGGGTGGGACAGGCCGGGGAGACCCAGTACTTC
CDR3: CASRVGQAGETQYF
V: TRBV6-1
size: NA
D: TRBD1
J: TRBJ2-5

DNA: TGTGCCAGTACCCCCGAAGGAGGGTTGGGGAATTCACCCCTCCACTTT
CDR3: CASTPEGGLGNSPLHF
V: TRBV19
size: NA
D: NA
J: TRBJ1-6

DNA: TGTGCCAGCAGTTACTCGAATACCCAGAGCCCTGAAGCTTTCTTT
CDR3: CASSYSNTQSPEAFF
V: TRBV6-5
size: NA
D: NA
J: TRBJ1-1

DNA: TGTGCCAGCAGCCAAGGAGGGGGCAATACTAATTCACCCCTCCACTTT
CDR3: CASSQGGGNTNSPLHF
V: TRBV4-2
size: NA
D: TRBD1
J: TRBJ1-6

DNA: TGTGCCAGCAGTACTAAGCTTAGGGGGGATGGCTACACCTTC
CDR3: CASSTKLRGDGYTF
V: TRBV28
size: NA
D: NA
J: TRBJ1-2

DNA: TGTGCCAGCTCACCACATCCCACAGATACGCAGTATTTT
CDR3: CASSPHPTDTQYF
V: TRBV18
size: NA
D: NA
J: TRBJ2-3

DNA: TGTGCCAGCAGCCTACAGGCTTCCGGGGAGCTGTTTTTT
CDR3: CASSLQASGELFF
V: TRBV7-9
size: NA
D: NA
J: TRBJ2-2

DNA: TGTGCCAGCAGCCCTCGGGGGGGGGAGAGTTGGAATCAGCCCCAGCATTTT
CDR3: CASSPRGGESWNQPQHF
V: TRBV7-6
size: NA
D: NA
J: TRBJ1-5

DNA: TGTGCCAGCAGCCCAGGGGGGAAAGAGACCCAGTACTTC
CDR3: CASSPGGKETQYF
V: TRBV7-3
size: NA
D: NA
J: TRBJ2-5

DNA: TGTGCCAGCAGCCGCCCTGGTCGGGGGGTATTGACAAATTCGGGGTTCTTC
CDR3: CASSRPGRGVLTNSGFF
V: TRBV28
size: NA
D: TRBD2
J: TRBJ2-1

DNA: TGTGCCAGCAGCTTGGGACAGGCGCGCACAGATACGCAGTATTTT
CDR3: CASSLGQARTDTQYF
V: TRBV5-8
size: large
D: NA
J: TRBJ2-3

DNA: TGTGCCAGTAAAGGGGACAGCCAAGAGACCCAGTACTTC
CDR3: CASKGDSQETQYF
V: TRBV19
size: NA
D: TRBD1
J: TRBJ2-5

DNA: TGTGCCAGCAGCCCCCGGGGAGGGGGCCTCTCTGGAAACACCATATATTTT
CDR3: CASSPRGGGLSGNTIYF
V: TRBV11-2
size: NA
D: TRBD1
J: TRBJ1-3

DNA: TGTGCCAGCAGCTTACGCTTACCGCGACAGGGCCTGAACACTGAAGCTTTCTTT
CDR3: CASSLRLPRQGLNTEAFF
V: TRBV7-9
size: NA
D: TRBD1
J: TRBJ1-1

DNA: TGTGCCAGCAGTTTAGGACCGGCCTACGAGCAGTACTTC
CDR3: CASSLGPAYEQYF
V: TRBV27
size: NA
D: NA
J: TRBJ2-7

DNA: TGTGCCAGTAGTTTCACAGCTGCTAACTATGGCTACACCTTC
CDR3: CASSFTAANYGYTF
V: TRBV19
size: NA
D: NA
J: TRBJ1-2

DNA: TGTGCCAGCACTCCCCGGACGTCATCCTACGAGCAGTACTTC
CDR3: CASTPRTSSYEQYF
V: TRBV2
size: NA
D: NA
J: TRBJ2-7

DNA: TGTGCCAGTGTTGGAGGCGCTAATGAAAAACTGTTTTTT
CDR3: CASVGGANEKLFF
V: TRBV19
size: few
D: NA
J: TRBJ1-4

DNA: TGCAGCGTTCCCAGCCCCCATGAGCAGTTCTTC
CDR3: CSVPSPHEQFF
V: TRBV29-1
size: NA
D: NA
J: TRBJ2-1

DNA: TGTGCCAGCAGTTTATCTTTGACAGGCCCTTACTACGAGCAGTACTTC
CDR3: CASSLSLTGPYYEQYF
V: TRBV27
size: NA
D: NA
J: TRBJ2-7

DNA: TGTGCCACCAGCAGAGACCCGGGACAGGGCAGTAATGAGCAGTTCTTC
CDR3: CATSRDPGQGSNEQFF
V: TRBV15
size: NA
D: TRBD1
J: TRBJ2-1

DNA: TGCGCCAGCAGACAGGGATCCCAAGAGACCCAGTACTTC
CDR3: CASRQGSQETQYF
V: TRBV5-1
size: NA
D: NA
J: TRBJ2-5

DNA: TGTGCCAGCAGCGGACAGGTTGGCTACACCTTC
CDR3: CASSGQVGYTF
V: TRBV2
size: NA
D: TRBD1
J: TRBJ1-2

DNA: TGTGCCTGGGATTCCAATTCACCCCTCCACTTT
CDR3: CAWDSNSPLHF
V: TRBV30
size: few
D: NA
J: TRBJ1-6

DNA: TGTGCCAGCAGCTCCCCGAAGGGCTATGGCTACACCTTC
CDR3: CASSSPKGYGYTF
V: TRBV6-5
size: NA
D: NA
J: TRBJ1-2

DNA: TGTGCCAGCAGCTCAGGGGGCAAAAGCTATGGCTACACCTTC
CDR3: CASSSGGKSYGYTF
V: TRBV5-8
size: NA
D: TRBD1
J: TRBJ1-2

DNA: TGTGCCAGTAGTATTAAACACCGGGACCTTGCAACTAATGAAAAACTGTTTTTT
CDR3: CASSIKHRDLATNEKLFF
V: TRBV19
size: once
D: NA
J: TRBJ1-4

DNA: TGTGCCATCAGTGAGTCGATACAGGGTGAGAATTCACCCCTCCACTTT
CDR3: CAISESIQGENSPLHF
V: TRBV10-3
size: NA
D: NA
J: TRBJ1-6

DNA: TGTGCCAGCAGTTCACAGGGGAGCAATCAGCCCCAGCATTTT
CDR3: CASSSQGSNQPQHF
V: TRBV27
size: few
D: TRBD1
J: TRBJ1-5

DNA: TGTGCCAGCAGCTTTACAGGTTCCTACGAGCAGTACTTC
CDR3: CASSFTGSYEQYF
V: TRBV5-6
size: NA
D: NA
J: TRBJ2-7